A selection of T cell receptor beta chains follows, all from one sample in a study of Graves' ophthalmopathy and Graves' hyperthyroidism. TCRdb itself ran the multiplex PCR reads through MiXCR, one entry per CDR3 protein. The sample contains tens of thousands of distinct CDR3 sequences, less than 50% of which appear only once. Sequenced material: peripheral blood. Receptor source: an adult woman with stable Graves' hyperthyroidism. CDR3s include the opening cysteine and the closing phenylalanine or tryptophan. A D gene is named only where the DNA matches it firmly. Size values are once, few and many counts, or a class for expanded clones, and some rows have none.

TGCAGCGTTGTTCGGTGGGAGACCCAGTACTTC | CSVVRWETQYF | NA | TRBJ2-5 | NA | TRBV29-1
TGTGCCAGCAGTGAGTTCGTCATGGGGTCCTACAATGAGCAGTTCTTC | CASSEFVMGSYNEQFF | NA | TRBJ2-1 | NA | TRBV2
TGTGCCAGCAGTTACACGGGACAGGGGGCCCACGAGCAGTACTTC | CASSYTGQGAHEQYF | TRBD1 | TRBJ2-7 | NA | TRBV6-5
TGTGCCAGTAGTAAGCCTAGCGGGGGTACCACAGATACGCAGTATTTT | CASSKPSGGTTDTQYF | TRBD2 | TRBJ2-3 | many | TRBV19
TGCGCCAGCAGCCAAGATCGCGTAGCCGAGCAGTACTTC | CASSQDRVAEQYF | NA | TRBJ2-7 | medium-sized | TRBV4-1
TGTGCCAGCAGCCGAGGGACAGGGACCTACGAGCAGTACTTC | CASSRGTGTYEQYF | TRBD1 | TRBJ2-7 | medium-sized | TRBV9
TGTGCCAGCAGTTACTATGGGACTAGCGGGTCCCAGTACTTC | CASSYYGTSGSQYF | TRBD2 | TRBJ2-5 | many | TRBV6-5
TGCAGTGCTAGGGCTGGGACTAGCGGGAGCAATGAGCAGTTCTTC | CSARAGTSGSNEQFF | TRBD2 | TRBJ2-1 | medium-sized | TRBV20-1
TGTGCCAGCAGCGTCCACGGAGGCGGTGAGCAGTTCTTC | CASSVHGGGEQFF | NA | TRBJ2-1 | NA | TRBV9
TGTGCCAGCAGCGTAGGGGACATACCCTATAGCAATCAGCCCCAGCATTTT | CASSVGDIPYSNQPQHF | NA | TRBJ1-5 | NA | TRBV9
TGTGCGAGCAACTCGGGGACGGGGGGCCAAGAGACCCAGTACTTC | CASNSGTGGQETQYF | TRBD2 | TRBJ2-5 | NA | TRBV7-9
TGTGCCATCAGGGGGGACACTGTGAACACTGAAGCTTTCTTT | CAIRGDTVNTEAFF | NA | TRBJ1-1 | NA | TRBV10-3
TGTGCCAGCAGCAAAGGGGCCGGGCACAATAAGCCTCGGGTACAAGAGACCCAGTACTTC | CASSKGAGHNKPRVQETQYF | NA | TRBJ2-5 | NA | TRBV21-1
TGTGCCAGCTCACCGGGGTTGGGGGAGACCCAGTACTTC | CASSPGLGETQYF | NA | TRBJ2-5 | many | TRBV18
TGTGCCAGTAGTTTCCTAGCGTGGGAAGATACGCAGTATTTT | CASSFLAWEDTQYF | NA | TRBJ2-3 | NA | TRBV19
TGTGCCAGCAGTACGGGGCTTCATAATGAAAAACTGTTTTTT | CASSTGLHNEKLFF | NA | TRBJ1-4 | medium-sized | TRBV25-1
TGTGCCAGCAGCTTAGTGCCTTATAATGGGGGTAGCACAGATACGCAGTATTTT | CASSLVPYNGGSTDTQYF | NA | TRBJ2-3 | many | TRBV11-3
TGTGCCAGTAGTCCCCGGACAGGGCAGCCAAGACAAGATACGCAGTATTTT | CASSPRTGQPRQDTQYF | TRBD1 | TRBJ2-3 | many | TRBV19
TGTGCCAGCAGCCTCGACAGCAATCAGCCCCAGCATTTT | CASSLDSNQPQHF | NA | TRBJ1-5 | NA | TRBV16
TGTGCCAGCACCCCCCCCGGGACCCCGAGGGAGGAGCAGTACTTC | CASTPPGTPREEQYF | NA | TRBJ2-7 | many | TRBV6-2/TRBV6-3
TGCAGTGCTAGATCGTCCCTAGACTACAATGAGCAGTTCTTC | CSARSSLDYNEQFF | NA | TRBJ2-1 | medium-sized | TRBV20-1
TGCGCCAGCAGCCAGGGCGCAAGGGTGAACACCATATACTTT | CASSQGARVNTIYF | NA | TRBJ1-3 | once | TRBV5-1
TGTGCCACCCAATACCTCACAGGCAACTATGGCTACACCTTC | CATQYLTGNYGYTF | NA | TRBJ1-2 | many | TRBV6-1
TGTGCCAGCAGCTGGGCTAGCGGGAGGGCTCCTAGCACAGATACGCAGTATTTT | CASSWASGRAPSTDTQYF | TRBD2 | TRBJ2-3 | NA | TRBV7-9
TGTGCCAGCAGTGAAGCCCGATTAAGGACAGGGGGTACCGAGTACTTC | CASSEARLRTGGTEYF | TRBD1 | TRBJ2-7 | once | TRBV6-1
TGTGCCAGCACCCCTACAGGGGTTCGGTACGAGCATTTT | CASTPTGVRYEHF | TRBD1 | TRBJ1-5 | NA | TRBV2